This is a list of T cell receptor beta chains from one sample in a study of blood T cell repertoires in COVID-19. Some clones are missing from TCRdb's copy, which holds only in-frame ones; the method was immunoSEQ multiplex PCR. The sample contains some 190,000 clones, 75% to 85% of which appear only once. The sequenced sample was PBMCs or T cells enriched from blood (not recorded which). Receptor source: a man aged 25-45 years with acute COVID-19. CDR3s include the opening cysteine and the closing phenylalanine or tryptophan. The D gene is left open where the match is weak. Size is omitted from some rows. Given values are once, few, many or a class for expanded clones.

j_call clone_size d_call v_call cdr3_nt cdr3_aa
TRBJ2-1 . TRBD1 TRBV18 TGTGCCAGCTCACCACCGAGCGCAGGGGGCTCGCGCAATGAGCAGTTCTTC CASSPPSAGGSRNEQFF
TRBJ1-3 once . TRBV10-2 TGCGCCAGCAGTGCCGCCAGGGAGGGGTCGAACACCATATATTTT CASSAAREGSNTIYF
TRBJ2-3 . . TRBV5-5 TGTGCCAGCAGCTGGGCGTCAGGAGATACGCAGTATTTT CASSWASGDTQYF
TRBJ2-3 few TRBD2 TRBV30 TGTGCCTGGAGTGTACCGGCTAGCGGTAGCACAGATACGCAGTATTTT CAWSVPASGSTDTQYF
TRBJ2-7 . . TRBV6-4 TGTGCCAGCAGTCCTAGTTCCGGGGACTACGAGCAGTACTTC CASSPSSGDYEQYF
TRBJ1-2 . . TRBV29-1 TGCAGCGTTGGTGTAGGGGGTAGCGGCTACACCTTC CSVGVGGSGYTF
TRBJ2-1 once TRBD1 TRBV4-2 TGTGCCAGCAGCCATCTAGACAGGGGGCAGTTCTTC CASSHLDRGQFF
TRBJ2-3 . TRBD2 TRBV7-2 TGTGCCAGCAGCTCCGGACTAGCGGCAGATACGCAGTATTTT CASSSGLAADTQYF
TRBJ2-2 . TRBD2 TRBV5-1 TGCGCCAGCAGCCCCCGACTAGCGGGGGGTCTCGGGGAGCTGTTTTTT CASSPRLAGGLGELFF
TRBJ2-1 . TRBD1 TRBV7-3 TGTGCCAGCAGCTTCGAGTCCGACAGGGCGCACAACAATGAGCAGTTCTTC CASSFESDRAHNNEQFF
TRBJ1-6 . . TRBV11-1 TGTGCCAGCAGCTTAGAAAGAGCAAACTCACCCCTCCACTTT CASSLERANSPLHF
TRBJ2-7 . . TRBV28 TGTGCCAGCAGCCAAAACAGGGTAGTGTACTTC CASSQNRVVYF
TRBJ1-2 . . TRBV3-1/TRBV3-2 TGTGCCGCTCTAGGGGCGAACTATGGCTACACCTTC CAALGANYGYTF
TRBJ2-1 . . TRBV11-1 TGTGCCAGCAGCCCTGGGCTCTACAATGAGCAGTTCTTC CASSPGLYNEQFF
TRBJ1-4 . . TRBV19 TGTGCCAGTACCCTACGGGCAGGGGCTGAAAAACTGTTTTTT CASTLRAGAEKLFF
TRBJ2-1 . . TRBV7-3 TGTGCCAGCAGCTCCCTAGTCGGTAGCGCCCACAATGAGCAGTTCTTC CASSSLVGSAHNEQFF
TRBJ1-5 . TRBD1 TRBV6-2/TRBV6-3 TGTGCCAGCAGTGGGGACAGGGTGGGCGGTCAGCCCCAGCATTTT CASSGDRVGGQPQHF
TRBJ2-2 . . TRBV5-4 TGTGCCAGCAGCTTGGTTGGACAAATTACCGGGGAGCTGTTTTTT CASSLVGQITGELFF
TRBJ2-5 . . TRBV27 TGTGCCAGCAGTTCCCGAGGGACAATCCAAGAGACCCAGTACTTC CASSSRGTIQETQYF
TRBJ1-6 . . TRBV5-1 TGCGCCAGCAGCCCCTTAAACAGGGAATCTAATTCACCCCTCCACTTT CASSPLNRESNSPLHF
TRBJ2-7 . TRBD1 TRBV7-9 TGTGCCAGCAGCTCGGATGACAGGGTAGACGAGCAGTACTTC CASSSDDRVDEQYF
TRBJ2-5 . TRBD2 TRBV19 TGTGCCAGTACCCGTTCTATGGGGGGGATCCAAGAGACCCAGTACTTC CASTRSMGGIQETQYF
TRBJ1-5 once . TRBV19 TGTGCCAGTACTTCCCGGAGCAATCAGCCCCAGCATTTT CASTSRSNQPQHF
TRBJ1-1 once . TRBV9 TGTGCCAGCAGCGTAGACCAGTTGAACACTGAAGCTTTCTTT CASSVDQLNTEAFF
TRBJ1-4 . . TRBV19 TGTGCCAGTAGCCAAAAAAGGGGAAATGAAAAACTGTTTTTT CASSQKRGNEKLFF
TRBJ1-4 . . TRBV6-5 TGTGCCAGCAGCTACACTCCGGGAGAAAAACTGTTTTTT CASSYTPGEKLFF
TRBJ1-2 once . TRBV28 TGTGCCAGCAGTTTAAGCGGCCCCCTCTATGGCTACACCTTC CASSLSGPLYGYTF
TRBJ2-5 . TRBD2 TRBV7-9 TGTGCCAGCATCCTTGTCGGGGGGGCGTCGGAGACCCAGTACTTC CASILVGGASETQYF
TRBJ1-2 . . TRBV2 TGTGCCAGCACTCTCTCGGGGATCCCCTATGGCTACACCTTC CASTLSGIPYGYTF
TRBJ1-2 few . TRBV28 TGTGCCAGCAGTTCCACAGGGATGGCTAACTATGGCTACACCTTC CASSSTGMANYGYTF
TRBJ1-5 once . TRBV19 TGTGCCAGTATTGGGCAGAAGTTGTCGCAGCCCCAGCATTTT CASIGQKLSQPQHF
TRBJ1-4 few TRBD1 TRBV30 TGTGCCTGGGGAGGACAGGGGGGCGAAAAACTGTTTTTT CAWGGQGGEKLFF
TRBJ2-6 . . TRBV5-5 TGTGCCAGCAGCGGATACAGGGTAGGCACACCTGGGGCCAACGTCCTGACTTTC CASSGYRVGTPGANVLTF
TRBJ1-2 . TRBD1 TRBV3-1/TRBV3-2 TGTGCCAGCAGACATACCGACGGCCCGACAGGGGACTATGGCTACACCTTC CASRHTDGPTGDYGYTF
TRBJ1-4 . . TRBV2 TGTGCCATCCGGTCGCCCCTGACTAATGAAAAACTGTTTTTT CAIRSPLTNEKLFF
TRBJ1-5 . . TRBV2 TGTGCCAGCAGAGGGGTCGGGGGACAGCCCCAGCATTTT CASRGVGGQPQHF
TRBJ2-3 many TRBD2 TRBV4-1 TGCGCCAGCAGCCAAGCCCTAGCGGGGGGGCCTAGCACAGATACGCAGTATTTT CASSQALAGGPSTDTQYF
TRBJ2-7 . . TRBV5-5 TGTGCCAGCAGCACAGTTCGGGGTCCCTACGAGCAGTACTTC CASSTVRGPYEQYF
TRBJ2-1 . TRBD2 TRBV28 TGTGCCAGCAGTTCCCTCGCTAGCGGGGGGCGATATCAGGAGCAGTTCTTC CASSSLASGGRYQEQFF
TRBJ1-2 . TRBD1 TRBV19 TGTGCCGCCTCGGACAGGGTCGACTATGGCTATACCTTC CAASDRVDYGYTF
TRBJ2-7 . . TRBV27 TGTGCCAGCGGCACCTACGAGCAGTACTTC CASGTYEQYF
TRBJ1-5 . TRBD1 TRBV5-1 TGCGCCAGCAGCTTCGGGACAGGAATGTTTCAGCCCCAGCATTTT CASSFGTGMFQPQHF
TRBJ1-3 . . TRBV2 TGTGCCTTTATGGACGGGGGTAAACTCTCTGGAAACACCATATATTTT CAFMDGGKLSGNTIYF
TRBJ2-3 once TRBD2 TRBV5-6 TGTGCCAGCAGCTTGGAGGCTAGCGGGGGGGCCCTTACAGATACGCAGTATTTT CASSLEASGGALTDTQYF
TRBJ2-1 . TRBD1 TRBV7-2 TGTGCCAGCAGCTTTCCAGGGGGCTGGGACAACAATGAGCAGTTCTTC CASSFPGGWDNNEQFF
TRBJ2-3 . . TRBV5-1 TGCGCCAGCAGCTTGGAAGACATGGGAGCAGATACGCAGTATTTT CASSLEDMGADTQYF
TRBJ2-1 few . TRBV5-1 TGCGCCAGCAGCTTGGGGCCAGGGTTAGCCTCGGATGAGCAGTTCTTC CASSLGPGLASDEQFF
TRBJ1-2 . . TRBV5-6 TGTGCCAGCAGCTTCCCACAAATGGGAACCGCGGGGGGCTACACCTTC CASSFPQMGTAGGYTF
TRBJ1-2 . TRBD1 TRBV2 TGTGCCAGCAGATCGGGACAGTTCTATGGCTACACCTTC CASRSGQFYGYTF
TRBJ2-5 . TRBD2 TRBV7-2 TGTGCCAGCAGCTTACGGGGGGGCCTACGGGAAGAGACCCAGTACTTC CASSLRGGLREETQYF
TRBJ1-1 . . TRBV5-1 TGCGCCAGCAGCTTAGACATGAACACTGAAGCTTTCTTT CASSLDMNTEAFF
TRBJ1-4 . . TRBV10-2 TGCGCCAGCAGTGAGTCGATTGGGGGGGGTGAAAAACTGTTTTTT CASSESIGGGEKLFF
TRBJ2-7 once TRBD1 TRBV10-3 TGTGCCATCAGTGAGTCAAACAGGGGTAGTTACGAGCAGTACTTC CAISESNRGSYEQYF
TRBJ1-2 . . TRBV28 TGTGCCAGCATAGGGGGGGTCTATGGCTACACCTTC CASIGGVYGYTF
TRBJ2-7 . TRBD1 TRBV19 TGTGCCACCCTAGGACAGGAGAGCCCCTACGAGCAGTACTTC CATLGQESPYEQYF
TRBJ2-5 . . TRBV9 TGTGCCAGCAGCGCAGAGGGAAAGTGGGAGACCCAGTACTTC CASSAEGKWETQYF
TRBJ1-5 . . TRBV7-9 TGTGCCAGCAGCCAAGACACGAATCAGCCCCAGCATTTT CASSQDTNQPQHF
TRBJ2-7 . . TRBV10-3 TGTGCCATCAGTGAGTCGATTAGCTACGAGCAGTACTTC CAISESISYEQYF
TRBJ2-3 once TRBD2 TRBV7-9 TGTGCCAGCAGCGCCGATAGCGGGGGGCGCACAGATACGCAGTATTTT CASSADSGGRTDTQYF
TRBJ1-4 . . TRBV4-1 TGCGCCAGCAGCCAAGAAAGCGGGAGAAATGAAAAACTGTTTTTT CASSQESGRNEKLFF